What follows describes a single TCR beta chain. Its antigen is not identified. The V end was cut by 2 bases, the J end by 5 bases, with 13 bases between. In germline, CDR1 is MNHEY, CDR2 SVGAGI. The CDR3 covers 15 residues. This entry is derived from a study of CD8 T cells in ankylosing spondylitis. Libraries of TCR beta came from quantitative 5'-RACE with molecular barcodes. TCRdb used MiXCR to reprocess the 5' RACE reads, holding one entry per CDR3 protein. The sample shows about 88,000 distinct CDR3 sequences, more than 25% of them seen only once. Study-level results: Reportedly, matched ankylosing spondylitis synovial fluid was significantly enriched for disease-linked clones.

This TCR derives from a male donor with ankylosing spondylitis or in good health (not recorded which). Sequencing input: blood, either unsorted or a sorted T cell fraction (not recorded which). V and J are TRBV6-5 and TRBJ2-1; no clear D. CDR3 DNA sequence: TGTGCCAGCAGTTACAGCCACCGGACCAACAATGAGCAGTTCTTC. Translation: CASSYSHRTNNEQFF.